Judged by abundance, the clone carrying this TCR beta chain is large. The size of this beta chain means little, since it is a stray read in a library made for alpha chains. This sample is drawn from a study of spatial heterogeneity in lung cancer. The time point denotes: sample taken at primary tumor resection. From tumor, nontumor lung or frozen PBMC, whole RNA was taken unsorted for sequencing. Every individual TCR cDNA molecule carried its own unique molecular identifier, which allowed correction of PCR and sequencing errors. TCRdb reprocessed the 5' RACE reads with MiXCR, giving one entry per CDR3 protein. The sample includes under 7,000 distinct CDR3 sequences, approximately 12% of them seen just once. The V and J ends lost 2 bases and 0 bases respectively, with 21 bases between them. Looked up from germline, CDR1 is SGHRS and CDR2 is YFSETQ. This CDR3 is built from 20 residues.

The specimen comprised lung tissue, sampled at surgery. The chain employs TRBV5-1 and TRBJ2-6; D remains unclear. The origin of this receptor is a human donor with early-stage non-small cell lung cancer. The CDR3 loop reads CASSFFSPQTRYSGANVLTF. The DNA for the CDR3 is TGCGCCAGCAGCTTTTTCAGTCCCCAAACCCGGTACTCTGGGGCCAACGTCCTGACTTTC.